One sample yielded the 13 T cell receptor beta chains listed below, sequenced in a study of blood T cell repertoires in COVID-19. TCRdb's table, derived via immunoSEQ multiplex PCR, lists solely in-frame clones and lacks some. The sample contains tens of thousands of clones, about 91% of which appear only once. Sequenced sample: peripheral blood. The receptors stem from a human donor with active COVID-19. The donor label of this sample is uncertain.

The chain combines TRBV25-1 with TRBJ2-7, with D possibly being TRBD1 (6 bases). There are 12 residues in the CDR3. Trimming took 10 bases from V and 5 from J, leaving 15 bases between them. Germline V CDR1 and CDR2: MGHDK, SYGVNS. The CDR3 sequence is CATTRGTDEQYF. The CDR3, as DNA: TGTGCCACCACCAGGGGCACCGACGAGCAGTACTTC.

In this sample, this clone is medium-sized. The chain carries TRBV29-1 and TRBJ1-5; D unresolved. The germline CDR1 and CDR2 sequences are SQVTM and ANQGSEA. Trimming took 7 bases from V and 7 from J, leaving 14 bases between them. The CDR3 has 12 residues. Here the CDR3 reads CSASGSGQPQHF. The CDR3 region has the DNA TGCAGCGCCTCCGGGTCGGGGCAGCCCCAGCATTTT.

The chain uses TRBV9 and TRBJ2-2; TRBD1 matches at 9 bases. The germline V gene encodes CDR1 SGDLS and CDR2 YYNGEE. This CDR3 is 15 amino acids long. The J segment lost 5 bases and the V segment lost 2 bases, leaving 4 bases of the junction unmatched. CDR3: CASSVRQGDTGELFF. The CDR3 nucleotides are TGTGCCAGCAGCGTCCGACAGGGGGATACCGGGGAGCTGTTTTTT. Full variable domain (remainder filled in from reference TRBV9 and TRBJ2-2): DSGVTQTPKHLITATGQRVTLRCSPRSGDLSVYWYQQSLDQGLQFLIQYYNGEERAKGNILERFSAQQFPDLHSELNLSSLELGDSALYFCASSVRQGDTGELFFGEGSRLTVL.

J is TRBJ2-7 and V is TRBV6-1, with TRBD2 matching over 8 bases. V was clipped by 2 bases and J by 3 bases; unmatched bases: 6. CDR1 and CDR2 (germline): MNHNS, SASEGT. The CDR3 covers 15 residues. CDR3 nucleotide sequence: TGTGCCAGCAGTGAACGGGCTAGCGGGCACTACGAGCAGTACTTC. Its protein product is CASSERASGHYEQYF.

The rearrangement links TRBV5-6 to TRBJ2-7; D might be TRBD1 (5 bases). Trimming cost V 4 bases and J 2 bases, with 10 bases left between them. The CDR3 is 13 residues long. Per germline, CDR1 SGHDT and CDR2 YYEEEE. The DNA for the CDR3 is TGTGCCAGCAGCCCCGGACACACCTACGAGCAGTACTTC. It translates to CASSPGHTYEQYF.

J is TRBJ2-5 and V is TRBV24-1, with 8 positions matching TRBD2. V was pared by 7 bases and J by 4 bases, with 13 bases of the junction left unmatched. Germline values: CDR1 KGHDR, CDR2 SFDVKD. The CDR3 is 16 residues long. The CDR3 sequence: CATSPEAAGGGETQYF. Written as DNA, the CDR3 is TGTGCCACCAGCCCTGAGGCGGCGGGAGGAGGAGAGACCCAGTACTTC.

This chain joins TRBV5-6 and TRBJ2-1; possible D gene TRBD2, 5 bases. This CDR3 is built from 17 residues. Germline V gene lookup returns CDR1 SGHDT and CDR2 YYEEEE. Trimming removed 4 bases at V and 0 bases at J, with 17 bases between. The chain's CDR3 is CASSTANIGSSYNEQFF. The CDR3 nucleotides read TGTGCCAGCAGCACCGCCAACATAGGGAGCTCCTACAATGAGCAGTTCTTC. Drawing the rest from reference TRBV5-6 and TRBJ2-1, the complete variable domain is DAGVTQSPTHLIKTRGQQVTLRCSPKSGHDTVSWYQQALGQGPQFIFQYYEEEERQRGNFPDRFSGHQFPNYSSELNVNALLLGDSALYLCASSTANIGSSYNEQFFGPGTRLTVL.

The chain combines TRBV6-2 or TRBV6-3 with TRBJ2-3; perhaps TRBD2 as D (5 bases). CDR3 length equals 16 residues. Germline-derived CDR1 and CDR2 are MNHEY and SVGEGT. V was shortened by 6 bases and J by 2 bases, with 18 bases between the two germline ends. The CDR3: CASSRGSLISTDTQYF. Written as DNA, the CDR3 is TGTGCCAGCAGCCGCGGGTCCCTTATCTCCACAGATACGCAGTATTTT.

The chain recombines TRBV19 with TRBJ2-3; 9 bases align to TRBD2. Germline CDR1 and CDR2: LNHDA and SQIVND (reference sequence). This CDR3 contains 14 residues. The ends lost 6 bases at V and 3 bases at J; junction bases unmatched: 4. The CDR3 nucleotides read TGTGCCAGTAGGGTTAGCGGGAGTACAGATACGCAGTATTTT. Translated, it gives CASRVSGSTDTQYF. Variable domain in full (rest from reference TRBV19 and TRBJ2-3): DGGITQSPKYLFRKEGQNVTLSCEQNLNHDAMYWYRQDPGQGLRLIYYSQIVNDFQKGDIAEGYSVSREKKESFPLTVTSAQKNPTAFYLCASRVSGSTDTQYFGPGTRLTVL.

This chain links TRBV29-1 with TRBJ1-5, with D unclear. V shed 6 bases and J shed 3 bases, with 15 bases lying between them. CDR3 length equals 14 residues. The germline gives CDR1 SQVTM, CDR2 ANQGSEA. The DNA for the CDR3 is TGCAGCGTCGAGGGTCAAGGACCCAATCAGCCCCAGCATTTT. Amino acid sequence: CSVEGQGPNQPQHF.

This clone was seen once. The chain joins TRBV28 to TRBJ2-5, with 11 bases fitting TRBD1. The CDR3 runs 13 residues. The V gene end was trimmed by 5 bases and the J gene end by 5 bases; junction bases not matched to a gene: 1. Per the germline V gene, CDR1 is MDHEN and CDR2 is SYDVKM. The CDR3 DNA reads TGTGCCAGCAGTAGGGACAGGGGGGAGACCCAGTACTTC. Its translation is CASSRDRGETQYF.

This chain joins TRBV27 and TRBJ1-1; D perhaps matches TRBD1 (5 bases). CDR3 length: 16 amino acids. V lost 4 bases and J lost 4, with 19 bases in between. The germline gives CDR1 MNHEY, CDR2 SMNVEV (reference sequence). The CDR3 nucleotides read TGTGCCAGCAGTTCCCTAGGCCGGGGGAGTTTCACTGAAGCTTTCTTT. Translating it yields CASSSLGRGSFTEAFF.

This rearrangement joins TRBV19 to TRBJ1-5; 11 bases align to TRBD1. The V gene end was trimmed by 3 bases and the J gene end by 7 bases; junction bases not matched to a gene: 8. The CDR3 has 16 residues. Germline V gene lookup returns CDR1 LNHDA and CDR2 SQIVND (reference sequence). The CDR3 nucleotides are TGTGCCAGTAGTATCAACACCGGGACAGGGGGACAGCCCCAGCATTTT. The encoded protein is CASSINTGTGGQPQHF.